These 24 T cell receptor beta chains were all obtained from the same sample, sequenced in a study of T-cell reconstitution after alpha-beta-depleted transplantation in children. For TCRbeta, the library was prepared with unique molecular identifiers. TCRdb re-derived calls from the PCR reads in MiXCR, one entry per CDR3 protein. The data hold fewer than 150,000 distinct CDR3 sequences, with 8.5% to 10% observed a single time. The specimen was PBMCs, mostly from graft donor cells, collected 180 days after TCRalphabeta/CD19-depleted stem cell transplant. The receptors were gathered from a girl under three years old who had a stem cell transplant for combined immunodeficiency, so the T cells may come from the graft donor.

CDR3 nucleotides: TGTGCCAGCAGGGGACTAGAAAGTCGATCCAATGAGCAGTTCTTC. This codes for CASRGLESRSNEQFF. J is TRBJ2-1 and V is TRBV2, with 8 bases aligning to TRBD2. With V trimmed by 6 bases and J by 6 bases, 10 bases remained unmatched. The length of the CDR3 is 15 residues. Germline assignment: CDR1 SNHLY and CDR2 FYNNEI.

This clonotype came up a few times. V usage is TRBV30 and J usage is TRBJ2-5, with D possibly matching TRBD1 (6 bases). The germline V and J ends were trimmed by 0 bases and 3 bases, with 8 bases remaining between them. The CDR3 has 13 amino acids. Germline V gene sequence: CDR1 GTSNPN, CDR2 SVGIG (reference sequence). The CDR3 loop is CAWSVRTEETQYF. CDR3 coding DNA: TGTGCCTGGAGTGTACGGACAGAAGAGACCCAGTACTTC. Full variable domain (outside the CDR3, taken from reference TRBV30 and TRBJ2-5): SQTIHQWPATLVQPVGSPLSLECTVEGTSNPNLYWYRQAAGRGLQLLFYSVGIGQISSEVPQNLSASRPQDRQFILSSKKLLLSDSGFYLCAWSVRTEETQYFGPGTRLLVL.

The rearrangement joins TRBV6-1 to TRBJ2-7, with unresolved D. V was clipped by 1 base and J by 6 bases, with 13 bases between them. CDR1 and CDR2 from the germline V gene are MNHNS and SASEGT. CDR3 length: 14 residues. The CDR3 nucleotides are TGTGCCAGCAGTGAAGGAAGGGCCCCTGGCGAGCAGTACTTC. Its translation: CASSEGRAPGEQYF.

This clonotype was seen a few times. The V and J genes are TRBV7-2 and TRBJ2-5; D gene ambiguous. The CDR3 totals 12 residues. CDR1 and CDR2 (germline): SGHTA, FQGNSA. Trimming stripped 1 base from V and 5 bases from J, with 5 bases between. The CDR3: CASSLVSETQYF. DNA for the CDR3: TGTGCCAGCAGCTTAGTTAGTGAGACCCAGTACTTC. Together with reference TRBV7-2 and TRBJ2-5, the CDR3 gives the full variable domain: GAGVSQSPSNKVTEKGKDVELRCDPISGHTALYWYRQSLGQGLEFLIYFQGNSAPDKSGLPSDRFSAERTGGSVSTLTIQRTQQEDSAVYLCASSLVSETQYFGPGTRLLVL.

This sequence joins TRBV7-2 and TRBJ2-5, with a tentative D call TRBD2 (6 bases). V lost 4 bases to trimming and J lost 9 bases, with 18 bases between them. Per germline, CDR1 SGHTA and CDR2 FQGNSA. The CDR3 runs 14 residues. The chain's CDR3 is CASSSGLGQRAQYF. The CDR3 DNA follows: TGTGCCAGCAGCTCGGGACTCGGCCAAAGGGCCCAGTACTTC. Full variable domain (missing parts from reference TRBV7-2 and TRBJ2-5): GAGVSQSPSNKVTEKGKDVELRCDPISGHTALYWYRQSLGQGLEFLIYFQGNSAPDKSGLPSDRFSAERTGGSVSTLTIQRTQQEDSAVYLCASSSGLGQRAQYFGPGTRLLVL.

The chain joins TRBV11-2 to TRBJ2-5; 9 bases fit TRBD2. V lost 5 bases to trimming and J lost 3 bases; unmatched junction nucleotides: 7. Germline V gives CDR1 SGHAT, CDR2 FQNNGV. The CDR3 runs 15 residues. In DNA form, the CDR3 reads TGTGCCAGCAGCACACCGGGACTAGCCAAAGAGACCCAGTACTTC. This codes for CASSTPGLAKETQYF.

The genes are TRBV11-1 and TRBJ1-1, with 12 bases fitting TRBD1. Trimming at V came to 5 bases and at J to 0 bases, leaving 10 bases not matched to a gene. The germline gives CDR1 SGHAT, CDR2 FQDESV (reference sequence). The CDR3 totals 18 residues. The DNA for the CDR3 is TGTGCCAGCAGCAACCGGGACAGGGGGCTCGGTATGAACACTGAAGCTTTCTTT. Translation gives CASSNRDRGLGMNTEAFF. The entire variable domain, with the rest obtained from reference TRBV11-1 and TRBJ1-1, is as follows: EAEVAQSPRYKITEKSQAVAFWCDPISGHATLYWYRQILGQGPELLVQFQDESVVDDSQLPKDRFSAERLKGVDSTLKIQPAELGDSAMYLCASSNRDRGLGMNTEAFFGQGTRLTVV.

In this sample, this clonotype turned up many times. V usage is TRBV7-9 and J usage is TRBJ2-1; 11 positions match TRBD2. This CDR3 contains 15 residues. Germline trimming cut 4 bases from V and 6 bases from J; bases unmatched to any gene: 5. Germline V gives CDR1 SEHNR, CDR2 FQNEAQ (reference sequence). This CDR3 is CASSSSGRWFNEQFF. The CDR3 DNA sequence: TGTGCCAGCAGCTCTAGCGGGAGGTGGTTCAATGAGCAGTTCTTC.

The CDR3 bases are TGTGCCAGCAGCCTTGGGGCTAGCGGGCACAATGAGCAGTTCTTC. It specifies CASSLGASGHNEQFF. The rearrangement links TRBV21-1 to TRBJ2-1; TRBD2 was called by the table and not checked on the DNA. TRBV21-1 is shown as a pseudogene. CDR3 length equals 15 residues.

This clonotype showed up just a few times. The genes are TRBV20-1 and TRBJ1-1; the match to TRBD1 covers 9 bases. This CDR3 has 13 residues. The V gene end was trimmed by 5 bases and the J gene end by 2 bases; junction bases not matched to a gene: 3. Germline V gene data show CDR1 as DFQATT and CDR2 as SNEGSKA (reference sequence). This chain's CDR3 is CSAHRGLNTEAFF. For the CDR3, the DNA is TGCAGTGCTCACAGGGGGCTCAACACTGAAGCTTTCTTT.

The CDR3 nucleotides read TGCGCCAGCAGCTTGCCCCCGGAGCGGGGGAGCACAGATACGCAGTATTTT. Translation: CASSLPPERGSTDTQYF. This rearrangement joins TRBV5-1 to TRBJ2-3, with 8 bases fitting TRBD2. Germline V CDR1 and CDR2: SGHRS, YFSETQ. With 1 base clipped from V and 0 bases from J, the junction kept 7 bases outside the gene matches. CDR3 length: 17 amino acids.

The CDR3 DNA is TGCAGTGCTAGAGATAGGACTAGCGGGAGGGAGGAGCAGTTCTTC. Its translation is CSARDRTSGREEQFF. This chain joins TRBV20-1 and TRBJ2-1; 15 bases align to TRBD2. Germline V gene sequence: CDR1 DFQATT, CDR2 SNEGSKA (reference sequence). The V gene end was trimmed by 0 bases and the J gene end by 10 bases; junction bases not matched to a gene: 4. The CDR3 is 15 amino acids.

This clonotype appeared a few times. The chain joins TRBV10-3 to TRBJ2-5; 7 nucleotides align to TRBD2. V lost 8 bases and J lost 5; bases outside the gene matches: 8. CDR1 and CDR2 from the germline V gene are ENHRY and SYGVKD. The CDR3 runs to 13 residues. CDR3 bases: TGTGCCATCGGGAGGGGCCGCGGGGAGACCCAGTACTTC. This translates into CAIGRGRGETQYF.

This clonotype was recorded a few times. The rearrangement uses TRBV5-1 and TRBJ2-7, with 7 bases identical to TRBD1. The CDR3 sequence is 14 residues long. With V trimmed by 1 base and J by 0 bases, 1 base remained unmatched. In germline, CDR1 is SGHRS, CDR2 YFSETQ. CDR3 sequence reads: CASSLWTGSYEQYF. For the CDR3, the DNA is TGCGCCAGCAGCTTGTGGACAGGCTCCTACGAGCAGTACTTC.

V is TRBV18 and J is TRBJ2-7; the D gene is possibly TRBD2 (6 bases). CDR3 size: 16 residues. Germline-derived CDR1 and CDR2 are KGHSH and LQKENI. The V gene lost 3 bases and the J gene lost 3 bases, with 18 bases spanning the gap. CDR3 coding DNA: TGTGCCAGCTCACCCCGAGGGGCTAGCGATTACTACGAGCAGTACTTC. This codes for CASSPRGASDYYEQYF.

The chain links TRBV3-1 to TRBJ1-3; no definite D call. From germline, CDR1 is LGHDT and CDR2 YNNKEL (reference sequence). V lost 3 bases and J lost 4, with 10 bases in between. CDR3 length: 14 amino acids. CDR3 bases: TGTGCCAGCAGCCACCTACAGTGGGGAAACACCATATATTTT. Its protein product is CASSHLQWGNTIYF.

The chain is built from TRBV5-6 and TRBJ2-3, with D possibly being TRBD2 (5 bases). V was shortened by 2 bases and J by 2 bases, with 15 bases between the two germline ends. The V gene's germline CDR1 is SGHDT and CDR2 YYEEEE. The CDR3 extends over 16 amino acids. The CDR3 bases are TGTGCCAGCAGCTTTGTGGACTTAGCTTACACAGATACGCAGTATTTT. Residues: CASSFVDLAYTDTQYF.

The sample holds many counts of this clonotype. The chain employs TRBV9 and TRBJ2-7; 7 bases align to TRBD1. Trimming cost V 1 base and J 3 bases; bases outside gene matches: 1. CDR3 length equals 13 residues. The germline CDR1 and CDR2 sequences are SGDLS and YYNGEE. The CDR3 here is CASSVSGGYEQYF. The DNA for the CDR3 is TGTGCCAGCAGCGTATCAGGGGGCTACGAGCAGTACTTC. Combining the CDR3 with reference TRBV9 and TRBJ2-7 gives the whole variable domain DSGVTQTPKHLITATGQRVTLRCSPRSGDLSVYWYQQSLDQGLQFLIQYYNGEERAKGNILERFSAQQFPDLHSELNLSSLELGDSALYFCASSVSGGYEQYFGPGTRLTVT.

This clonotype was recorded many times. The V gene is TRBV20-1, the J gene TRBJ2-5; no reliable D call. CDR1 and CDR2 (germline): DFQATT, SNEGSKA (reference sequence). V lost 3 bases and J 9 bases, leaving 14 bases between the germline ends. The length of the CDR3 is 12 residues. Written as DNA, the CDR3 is TGCAGTGCTAGCTACATCCGCGAAGCCCAGTACTTC. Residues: CSASYIREAQYF.

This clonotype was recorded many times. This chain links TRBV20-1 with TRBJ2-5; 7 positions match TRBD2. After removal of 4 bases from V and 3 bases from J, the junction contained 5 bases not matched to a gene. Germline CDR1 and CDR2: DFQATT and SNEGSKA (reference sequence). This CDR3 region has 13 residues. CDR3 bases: TGCAGTGCTAACTGGGGGGGGAAAGAGACCCAGTACTTC. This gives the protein CSANWGGKETQYF.

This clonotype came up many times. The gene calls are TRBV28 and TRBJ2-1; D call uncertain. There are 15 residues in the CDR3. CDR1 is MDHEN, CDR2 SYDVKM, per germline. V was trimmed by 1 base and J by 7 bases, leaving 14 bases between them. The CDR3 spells CASSLYASGRNEQFF. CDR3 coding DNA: TGTGCCAGCAGTTTATACGCCTCCGGGCGAAATGAGCAGTTCTTC.

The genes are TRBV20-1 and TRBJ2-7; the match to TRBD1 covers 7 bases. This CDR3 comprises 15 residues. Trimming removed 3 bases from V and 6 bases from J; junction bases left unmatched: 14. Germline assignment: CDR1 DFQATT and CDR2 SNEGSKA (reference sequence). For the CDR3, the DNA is TGCAGTGCTAGGGCTCCCGAGGACAGGCATCTCGAGCAGTACTTC. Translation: CSARAPEDRHLEQYF.

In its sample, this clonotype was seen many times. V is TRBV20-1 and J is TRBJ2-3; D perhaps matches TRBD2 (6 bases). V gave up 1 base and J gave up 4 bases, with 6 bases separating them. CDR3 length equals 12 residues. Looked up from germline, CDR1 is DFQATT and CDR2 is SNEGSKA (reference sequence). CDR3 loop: CSARGRADTQYF. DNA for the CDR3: TGCAGTGCTAGAGGGAGGGCAGATACGCAGTATTTT.

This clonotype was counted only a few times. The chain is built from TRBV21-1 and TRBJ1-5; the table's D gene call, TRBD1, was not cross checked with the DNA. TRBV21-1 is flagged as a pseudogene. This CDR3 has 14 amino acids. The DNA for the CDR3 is TGTGCCAGCAGCCCAGACAGGGCCAGGCAGCCCCAGCATTTT. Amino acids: CASSPDRARQPQHF.